Reported below is one T cell receptor beta chain. The target antigen is unknown. At one end, the junction sequence differs from germline, possibly due to a read error. Looked up from germline, CDR1 is SGHNT and CDR2 is YYREEE (reference sequence). The CDR3 totals 15 residues. Measured with immunoSEQ multiplex PCR; TCRdb has only the in-frame clones, and not every one. The sample has about 18,000 clones, about three quarters seen once. This record comes from a study of OX40 agonist ivuxolimab in advanced cancers. Across the study: At 0.01 to 10 mg/kg, ivuxolimab was administered intravenously to patients every 2 weeks. Prior anti-PD-1, anti-PD-L1 or anti-CTLA-4 therapy did not bar entry, and more than 35% had some. Study results and caveats: No determination was made of the antigen specificity of the expanded peripheral T cells.

The genes are TRBV5-4 and TRBJ1-1, with TRBD1 matching 7 bases. The material sequenced was CD4+ or CD8+ T cells sorted from blood, taken in a trial of the OX40 agonist ivuxolimab. This receptor was obtained from an adult with an advanced solid tumor such as melanoma, head and neck, liver or kidney cancer. Here the CDR3 reads CASSLFSQGGTEAFF. DNA for the CDR3: TGCGCCAGCAGCCTATTTAGCCAGGGGGGCACTGAAGCTTTCTTT.